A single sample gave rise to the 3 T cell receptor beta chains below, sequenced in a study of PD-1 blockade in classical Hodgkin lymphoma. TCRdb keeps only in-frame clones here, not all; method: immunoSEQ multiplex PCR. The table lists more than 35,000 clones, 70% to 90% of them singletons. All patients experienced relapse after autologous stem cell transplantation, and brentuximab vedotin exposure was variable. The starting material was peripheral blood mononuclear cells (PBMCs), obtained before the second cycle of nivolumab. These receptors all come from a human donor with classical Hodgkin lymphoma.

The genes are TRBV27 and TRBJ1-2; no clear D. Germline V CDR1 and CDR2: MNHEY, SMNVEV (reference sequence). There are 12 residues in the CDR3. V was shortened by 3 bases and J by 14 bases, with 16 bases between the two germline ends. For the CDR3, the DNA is TGTGCCAGCAGTTTTGGTGTGGGAGTTCAGACCTTC. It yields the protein CASSFGVGVQTF.

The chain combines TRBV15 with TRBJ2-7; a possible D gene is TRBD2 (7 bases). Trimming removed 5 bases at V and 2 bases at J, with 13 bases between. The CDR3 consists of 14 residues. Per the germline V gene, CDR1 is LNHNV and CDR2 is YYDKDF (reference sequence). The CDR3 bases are TGTGCCACCAGCGGGGGGGGCCGAGCCTACGAGCAGTACTTC. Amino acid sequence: CATSGGGRAYEQYF.

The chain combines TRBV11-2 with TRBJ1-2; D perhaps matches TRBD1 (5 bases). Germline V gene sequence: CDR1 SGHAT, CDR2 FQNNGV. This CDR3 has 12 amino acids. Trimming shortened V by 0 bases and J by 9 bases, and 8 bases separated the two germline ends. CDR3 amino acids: CASSLDRARYTF. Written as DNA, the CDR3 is TGTGCCAGCAGCTTAGACAGGGCGCGCTACACCTTC.